This T cell receptor beta chain stems from a study of T cell responses to AZD1222 COVID-19 vaccine. Points on this clone: Its specificity is unknown.

Study results and caveats: Repertoires were collected only later (after the peak T cell response had occurred). Recipients of AZD1222 seropositive at baseline numbered only 6 or 7. Donors were largely white British and mainly female; clonal diversity was possibly underestimated. The span of vaccine-associated CD4 TCRs extended across spike, with dominance at 160-218 and 743-854.

This CDR3 spans 14 amino acids. Germline V gene sequence: CDR1 SEHNR, CDR2 FQNEAQ (reference sequence). V shed 7 bases and J 8 bases; nucleotides not matched to a gene: 11. The table came from immunoSEQ multiplex PCR; TCRdb's copy has only in-frame clones and leaves some out. The sample consists of over 100,000 clones, over 75% of them appearing once. The receptor comes from an adult who received the MenACWY meningococcal vaccine as a control. Material: peripheral blood, obtained 28 days after the second dose of the MenACWY control vaccine. The V and J genes are TRBV7-9 and TRBJ2-1; 7 nucleotides match TRBD2. The CDR3 nucleotides read TGTGCCAGCACACGGGCGGGAGCAAGCGATGAGCAGTTCTTC. Residues: CASTRAGASDEQFF.